The rows below give T cell receptor beta chains drawn from one sample of a study of T cell responses to AZD1222 COVID-19 vaccine. Using immunoSEQ multiplex PCR, the repertoire was profiled, and TCRdb retains in-frame clones only, with some absent. Of tens of thousands of clones listed, 65% to 85% are singletons. Sequencing used peripheral blood, obtained on day 0 of MenACWY control vaccination. The receptors shown here come from an adult in good health. Each CDR3 is given with its conserved first and last residue. D genes are given only for firm matches. Where a row states a size, it is once, few, many or the class of an expanded clone; other rows omit it.

J,V,size,D,CDR3,DNA
TRBJ2-6,TRBV12-3/TRBV12-4,.,.,CASSGAGANVLTF,TGTGCCAGTTCGGGGGCTGGGGCCAACGTCCTGACTTTC
TRBJ1-2,TRBV11-2,.,.,CASSPAGPHSNYGYTF,TGTGCCAGCAGCCCCGCCGGCCCTCACTCTAACTATGGCTACACCTTC
TRBJ1-3,TRBV25-1,few,.,CASSDMFSGNTIYF,TGTGCCAGCAGTGACATGTTCTCTGGAAACACCATATATTTT
TRBJ1-6,TRBV11-2,.,TRBD1,CASSSLQGNSPLHF,TGTGCCAGCAGCTCCTTACAGGGGAATTCACCCCTCCACTTT
TRBJ2-7,TRBV6-6,.,TRBD2,CASRGTSGSKYEQYF,TGTGCCAGCAGGGGGACTAGCGGGAGCAAGTACGAGCAGTACTTC
TRBJ1-5,TRBV19,.,TRBD1,CASSATGAGGNQPQHF,TGTGCCAGTAGTGCTACAGGGGCGGGGGGAAATCAGCCCCAGCATTTT
TRBJ1-5,TRBV7-9,.,.,CASSLADQPQHF,TGTGCCAGCAGCTTAGCCGATCAGCCCCAGCATTTT
TRBJ2-1,TRBV5-1,medium-sized,TRBD2,CASSRESGSLIEQFF,TGCGCCAGCAGCCGGGAGAGCGGGAGTCTTATTGAGCAGTTCTTC
TRBJ2-3,TRBV3-1/TRBV3-2,.,.,CASSQDRGGLGADTQYF,TGTGCCAGCAGCCAAGATCGAGGAGGGCTGGGAGCAGATACGCAGTATTTT
TRBJ2-7,TRBV14,.,.,CASSQANREQENYEQYF,TGTGCCAGCAGCCAAGCCAACAGGGAACAGGAAAACTACGAGCAGTACTTC
TRBJ1-1,TRBV25-1,.,.,CASGWLAGRTEAFF,TGTGCCAGCGGCTGGTTAGCGGGAAGAACTGAAGCTTTCTTT
TRBJ1-1,TRBV2,.,.,CASSPPGGTEAFF,TGTGCCAGCAGTCCCCCTGGGGGCACTGAAGCTTTCTTT
TRBJ2-7,TRBV7-8,.,.,CASSPRVGDTSRVAAYEQYF,TGTGCCAGCAGCCCCCGGGTTGGCGACACATCCAGGGTAGCGGCCTACGAGCAGTACTTC
TRBJ1-1,TRBV30,.,.,CAWGAGGTEAFF,TGTGCCTGGGGGGCGGGGGGTACTGAAGCTTTCTTT
TRBJ1-3,TRBV5-6,.,.,CASSLPGANTIYF,TGTGCCAGCAGCTTGCCCGGGGCAAACACCATATATTTT
TRBJ2-3,TRBV6-5,.,.,CASSLGFTDTQYF,TGTGCCAGCAGCCTGGGATTCACAGATACGCAGTATTTT
TRBJ2-6,TRBV5-3,.,.,CARSSPPGTLPGANVLTF,TGTGCCAGAAGCTCTCCACCAGGGACTCTGCCTGGGGCCAACGTCCTGACTTTC
TRBJ2-2,TRBV5-1,.,TRBD1,CASSLVQGAPGELFF,TGCGCCAGCAGCTTGGTTCAGGGGGCCCCCGGGGAGCTGTTTTTT
TRBJ1-6,TRBV10-2,.,.,CASSEWGDSPLHF,TGCGCCAGCAGTGAGTGGGGAGATTCACCCCTCCACTTT
TRBJ2-1,TRBV27,.,TRBD1,CASSLTDRGRSHEQFF,TGTGCCAGCAGTCTTACGGACAGGGGACGATCGCATGAGCAGTTCTTC
TRBJ1-3,TRBV2,.,TRBD1,CATLDRAGNTIYF,TGTGCCACCCTGGACAGGGCTGGAAACACCATATATTTT
TRBJ1-6,TRBV18,.,.,CASSPGLSGVYNSPLHF,TGTGCCAGCTCACCAGGGCTTTCCGGGGTCTATAATTCACCCCTCCACTTT
TRBJ1-1,TRBV5-1,.,.,CASSSIRDGRGEAFF,TGCGCCAGCAGCTCTATCCGGGACGGCCGTGGGGAAGCTTTCTTT
TRBJ2-2,TRBV7-2,.,TRBD2,CASSSYRGGRTGELFF,TGTGCCAGCAGCTCATACCGCGGGGGGAGAACCGGGGAGCTGTTTTTT
TRBJ1-5,TRBV19,.,.,CASSIRQDHQPQHF,TGTGCCAGTAGTATAAGACAGGACCATCAGCCCCAGCATTTT
TRBJ1-1,TRBV3-1/TRBV3-2,.,.,CASSQDGEWGETEAFF,TGTGCCAGCAGCCAAGACGGTGAGTGGGGGGAAACTGAAGCTTTCTTT
TRBJ1-1,TRBV3-1/TRBV3-2,.,.,CASSPALNTEAFF,TGTGCCAGCAGCCCCGCCCTAAACACTGAAGCTTTCTTT
TRBJ2-2,TRBV5-6,.,.,CASSPVADLGGTGELFF,TGTGCCAGCAGTCCCGTCGCGGACTTGGGCGGTACCGGGGAGCTGTTTTTT
TRBJ1-4,TRBV7-9,.,TRBD1,CASSPGTAATNEKLFF,TGTGCCAGCAGCCCCGGGACAGCTGCAACTAATGAAAAACTGTTTTTT
TRBJ2-7,TRBV12-3/TRBV12-4,.,.,CASSLDWREQYF,TGTGCCAGCAGTTTAGATTGGAGAGAGCAGTACTTC
TRBJ1-4,TRBV28,once,.,CASSPGDHNEKLFF,TGTGCCAGCAGCCCTGGTGACCACAATGAAAAACTGTTTTTT
TRBJ2-3,TRBV19,.,.,CASNKGPRSTDTQYF,TGTGCCAGTAATAAGGGACCTCGTAGCACAGATACGCAGTATTTT
TRBJ1-4,TRBV3-1/TRBV3-2,.,.,CASSLNVGGVGEKLFF,TGTGCCAGCAGCCTCAATGTGGGAGGGGTAGGTGAAAAACTGTTTTTT
TRBJ2-7,TRBV19,.,.,CASSIGSGYEQYF,TGTGCCAGTAGTATAGGGTCCGGCTACGAGCAGTACTTC
TRBJ1-4,TRBV5-1,.,TRBD1,CASSGGTGEFNEKLFF,TGCGCCAGCAGCGGCGGGACAGGGGAGTTTAATGAAAAACTGTTTTTT
TRBJ2-1,TRBV7-9,.,TRBD2,CASSPTSGHIYNEQFF,TGTGCCAGCAGCCCAACTAGCGGACATATCTACAATGAGCAGTTCTTC
TRBJ1-2,TRBV2,.,.,CASSEWGDYGYTF,TGTGCCAGCAGTGAGTGGGGGGACTATGGCTACACCTTC
TRBJ2-3,TRBV9,.,.,CASSVELVADTQYF,TGTGCCAGCAGCGTAGAATTGGTGGCGGATACGCAGTATTTT
TRBJ2-1,TRBV6-6,.,TRBD2,CASSYSPGLYNEQFF,TGTGCCAGCAGTTACTCGCCGGGACTATACAATGAGCAGTTCTTC
TRBJ1-1,TRBV7-9,.,.,CASSLAGAMNTEAFF,TGTGCCAGCAGCTTAGCAGGCGCAATGAACACTGAAGCTTTCTTT
TRBJ1-1,TRBV18,few,TRBD1,CASSTRTGDRGNTEAFF,TGTGCCAGCTCAACAAGGACAGGGGATAGGGGAAACACTGAAGCTTTCTTT
TRBJ1-1,TRBV4-1,many,.,CASSQDVSVGGFTEAFF,TGCGCCAGCAGCCAAGATGTTTCAGTGGGAGGGTTCACTGAAGCTTTCTTT
TRBJ1-6,TRBV20-1,once,.,CSASRGRNSPLHF,TGCAGTGCTAGTAGAGGCAGAAATTCACCCCTCCACTTT
TRBJ1-6,TRBV5-1,.,.,CASSPLQSSYNSPLHF,TGCGCCAGCAGCCCCCTCCAGAGCTCCTATAATTCACCCCTCCACTTT
TRBJ2-1,TRBV6-5,.,.,CASTTAYNEQFF,TGTGCCAGCACGACCGCCTACAATGAGCAGTTCTTC
TRBJ1-6,TRBV30,few,.,CAWSVLGGSSPLHF,TGTGCCTGGAGTGTACTGGGGGGCAGCTCACCCCTCCACTTT
TRBJ1-6,TRBV6-5,.,.,CASTGTKGLGLHF,TGTGCCAGCACGGGGACAAAGGGATTAGGCCTCCACTTT
TRBJ2-2,TRBV7-3,.,TRBD2,CASSLPMGRGGVNTGELFF,TGTGCCAGCAGCCTTCCAATGGGTCGTGGGGGGGTTAACACCGGGGAGCTGTTTTTT
TRBJ1-2,TRBV28,.,.,CASSPLGGGYGYTF,TGTGCCAGCAGTCCCCTCGGGGGCGGGTATGGCTACACCTTC
TRBJ1-1,TRBV7-9,.,TRBD1,CASSLSQGARHTEAFF,TGTGCCAGCAGCTTATCACAGGGGGCGCGACACACTGAAGCTTTCTTT
TRBJ2-7,TRBV4-1,.,TRBD2,CASSQEVTSGSTSSYEQYF,TGCGCCAGCAGCCAAGAGGTCACTAGCGGGTCGACTAGCTCCTACGAGCAGTACTTC
TRBJ1-2,TRBV5-4,.,.,CASSLDRANYGYTF,TGTGCCAGCAGCTTGGACAGGGCAAACTATGGCTACACCTTC
TRBJ1-4,TRBV9,.,.,CASSVESAGPTLFF,TGTGCCAGCAGCGTAGAATCAGCCGGGCCCACACTGTTTTTT
TRBJ1-2,TRBV7-2,.,.,CASSSPDAANYGYTF,TGTGCCAGCAGCTCCCCGGACGCCGCTAACTATGGCTACACCTTC
TRBJ2-3,TRBV3-1/TRBV3-2,few,TRBD2,CASSQELAGVTQYF,TGTGCCAGCAGCCAAGAGTTAGCGGGAGTTACGCAGTATTTT
TRBJ1-2,TRBV28,.,.,CASSPSINYGYTF,TGTGCCAGCAGTCCGTCCATCAATTATGGCTACACCTTC
TRBJ1-3,TRBV7-2,.,TRBD1,CASSLTTGNRNTIYF,TGTGCCAGCAGCTTAACGACAGGGAATAGAAACACCATATATTTT
TRBJ2-5,TRBV28,few,.,CASSFGGHSKGTQYF,TGTGCCAGCAGTTTCGGAGGACATTCGAAAGGGACCCAGTACTTC
TRBJ2-2,TRBV9,.,TRBD1,CASSANPTDRVNTGELFF,TGTGCCAGCAGCGCCAACCCGACGGACAGGGTAAACACCGGGGAGCTGTTTTTT